This entry features one T cell receptor (beta chain) sequence. These data come from a study of shared clonotypes between healthy human individuals. Both subsets, CD45RA+ naive and CD45RA-negative memory, were split from the CD4+ cells. Libraries were prepared by immunoSEQ multiplex PCR; TCRdb keeps only in-frame clonotypes and omits some of them. The sample includes 2 million to 2.5 million clones, 80% to 95% seen only once; the top ten take approximately 0.4%. This receptor was taken from a man between 18 and 29 years old in good health. Some clones in this sample may be carry-over from other donors' samples. Sequencing was performed on naive CD4+ T cells from PBMCs. Noted subset: CD45RA+ positively selected.

The CDR3 coding sequence is TGTGCCAGCAGCTTATTGCGGGCAGGTCACAATGAGCAGTTCTTC. The encoded protein is CASSLLRAGHNEQFF. The chain couples TRBV7-2 to TRBJ2-1, with a weak D call TRBD2 (5 bases). Per germline, CDR1 SGHTA and CDR2 FQGNSA. V shed 2 bases and J shed 5 bases, with 13 bases lying between them. This CDR3 is built from 15 residues.